These 14 T cell receptor beta chains came from one sample sequenced in a study of T cells in Graves' hyperthyroidism and ophthalmopathy. RNA transcripts served as the template for amplifying TCR beta CDR3 regions. The TCR CDR3 was amplified in a first-round RT-PCR using the HTBI primer set. TCRdb recomputed calls from the multiplex PCR reads with MiXCR, one row per CDR3 protein. The profile covers roughly 570,000 distinct CDR3 sequences, with roughly 14% appearing a single time and around 7.5% taken by the ten largest. Source material: blood. All receptors derive from a woman aged 30 to 39 with Graves' hyperthyroidism.

This clonotype has ten or more counts. The rearrangement joins TRBV7-2 to TRBJ2-5; D is unclear. Trimming shortened V by 1 base and J by 4 bases, and 7 bases separated the two germline ends. Germline CDR1 is SGHTA and CDR2 is FQGNSA. There are 13 residues in the CDR3. The CDR3 protein is CASSLGPPETQYF. For the CDR3, the DNA is TGTGCCAGCAGCTTAGGACCCCCAGAGACCCAGTACTTC.

The rearrangement joins TRBV6-4 to TRBJ2-1; D might be TRBD2 (6 bases). CDR3 size: 15 residues. Germline loops: CDR1 MRHNA, CDR2 SNTAGT. V lost 3 bases to trimming and J lost 4 bases, with 13 bases between them. CDR3 protein: CASSESGVLYNEQFF. As DNA, the CDR3 is TGTGCCAGCAGTGAGTCGGGAGTATTGTACAATGAGCAGTTCTTC.

This clonotype was counted many times. This rearrangement joins TRBV5-1 to TRBJ2-7; unclear D gene. Germline CDR1 is SGHRS and CDR2 is YFSETQ. The V gene lost 5 bases and the J gene lost 5 bases, with 11 bases spanning the gap. This CDR3 has 12 amino acids. CDR3 sequence (DNA): TGCGCCAGCAGGGGGATCTACGACGAGCAGTACTTC. It is translated as CASRGIYDEQYF.

The chain has TRBV6-5 and TRBJ2-7, with 7 bases that match TRBD1. Germline CDR1 and CDR2: MNHEY and SVGAGI. V gave up 2 bases and J gave up 6 bases; unmatched junction bases: 16. The CDR3 consists of 17 residues. The CDR3 is CASSYGGQTKTRVEQYF. The CDR3 nucleotides are TGTGCCAGCAGTTACGGGGGACAGACGAAAACTAGGGTCGAGCAGTACTTC.

This clonotype occurred many times. The chain recombines TRBV12-3 or TRBV12-4 with TRBJ2-7, with a possible D match to TRBD1 (6 bases). CDR3 length equals 14 residues. The V and J ends lost 4 bases and 0 bases respectively, with 10 bases between them. CDR3 sequence (DNA): TGTGCCAGCAGTTCGCAGGGGAGCTCCTACGAGCAGTACTTC. The encoded protein is CASSSQGSSYEQYF.

This clonotype was seen many times. The chain couples TRBV5-1 to TRBJ2-1; TRBD2 matches 12 bases. CDR1 SGHRS and CDR2 YFSETQ come from the germline V gene. V trimming: 2 bases; J trimming: 4 bases; junction bases outside the gene matches: 7. This CDR3 spans 17 amino acids. The CDR3: CASSFLAGGRPYNEQFF. The CDR3 DNA follows: TGCGCCAGCAGCTTCCTAGCGGGAGGGCGACCTTACAATGAGCAGTTCTTC.

The J gene is TRBJ2-6, the V gene TRBV4-1, with D possibly being TRBD2 (6 bases). From germline, CDR1 is MGHRA and CDR2 YSYEKL. The length of the CDR3 is 19 residues. V lost 4 bases and J lost 0, with 19 bases in between. This chain's CDR3 is CASSPRGGNPPSGANVLTF. The CDR3 DNA is TGCGCCAGCAGCCCCCGGGGAGGCAACCCGCCCTCTGGGGCCAACGTCCTGACTTTC.

This clonotype came up many times. The rearrangement uses TRBV10-1 and TRBJ2-2; perhaps TRBD1 as D (5 bases). The CDR3 covers 17 residues. V was trimmed by 3 bases and J by 6 bases, leaving 20 bases between them. The germline gives CDR1 WNHNN, CDR2 SYGVQD (reference sequence). The CDR3 nucleotides are TGCGCCAGCAGTGACTCATCCGGAAGACAGAGACCCGGGGAGCTGTTTTTT. Encoded protein: CASSDSSGRQRPGELFF.

This chain connects TRBV19 to TRBJ2-3, with TRBD2 identical over 8 bases. With 4 bases clipped from V and 3 bases from J, the junction kept 15 bases outside the gene matches. Per germline, CDR1 LNHDA and CDR2 SQIVND (reference sequence). The CDR3 consists of 18 residues. The chain's CDR3 is CASSTPLSGKLKTDTQYF. The CDR3 DNA reads as TGTGCCAGTAGTACTCCCCTTAGCGGGAAACTAAAAACAGATACGCAGTATTTT. Based on the CDR3 plus reference TRBV19 and TRBJ2-3, the full variable domain is DGGITQSPKYLFRKEGQNVTLSCEQNLNHDAMYWYRQDPGQGLRLIYYSQIVNDFQKGDIAEGYSVSREKKESFPLTVTSAQKNPTAFYLCASSTPLSGKLKTDTQYFGPGTRLTVL.

The rearrangement joins TRBV10-3 to TRBJ2-1, with TRBD1 identical over 8 bases. The DNA matches TRBJ2-7 better at its end, which makes the J call doubtful. The CDR3 is 14 residues long. In germline, CDR1 is ENHRY, CDR2 SYGVKD. The chain's CDR3 is CAISTGGSGNEQYF. Written as DNA, the CDR3 is TGTGCCATCAGTACAGGGGGTTCAGGCAATGAGCAGTACTTC.

The CDR3 DNA sequence: TGTGCCAGTAGTATAAGGGCACCGGGACAAGGAAAAAACATTCAGTACTTC. Amino acid sequence: CASSIRAPGQGKNIQYF. This chain links TRBV19 with TRBJ2-4, with D tentatively TRBD1 (6 bases). V lost 2 bases, J lost 4 bases, and 18 bases lay in between. The CDR3 has 17 amino acids. Germline lookup yields CDR1 LNHDA and CDR2 SQIVND (reference sequence).

This clonotype was counted many times. The chain recombines TRBV12-3 or TRBV12-4 with TRBJ2-1, with TRBD2 matching over 9 bases. Trimming at V came to 2 bases and at J to 7 bases, leaving 12 bases not matched to a gene. This CDR3 has 17 residues. CDR3 sequence: CASSLIVAGGPDNEQFF. Here the CDR3 DNA reads TGTGCCAGCAGTTTAATCGTTGCGGGAGGGCCAGATAATGAGCAGTTCTTC.

This clonotype was found many times. The J gene is TRBJ2-7, the V gene TRBV20-1; D gene ambiguous. The CDR3 is made up of 11 amino acids. Trimming shortened V by 6 bases and J by 3 bases, and 9 bases separated the two germline ends. Germline V CDR1 and CDR2: DFQATT, SNEGSKA (reference sequence). CDR3 DNA sequence: TGCAGTGCCAGCTATGGCTACGAGCAGTACTTC. Its translation is CSASYGYEQYF.

The J gene is TRBJ2-3, the V gene TRBV7-9; D may be TRBD1 or TRBD2 (5 bases each). The CDR3 contains 15 residues. Trimming cost V 5 bases and J 1 base, with 13 bases left between them. Germline lookup yields CDR1 SEHNR and CDR2 FQNEAQ (reference sequence). The CDR3 region is CASSPELGGTDTQYF. CDR3 DNA: TGTGCCAGCAGCCCAGAACTAGGGGGCACAGATACGCAGTATTTT.